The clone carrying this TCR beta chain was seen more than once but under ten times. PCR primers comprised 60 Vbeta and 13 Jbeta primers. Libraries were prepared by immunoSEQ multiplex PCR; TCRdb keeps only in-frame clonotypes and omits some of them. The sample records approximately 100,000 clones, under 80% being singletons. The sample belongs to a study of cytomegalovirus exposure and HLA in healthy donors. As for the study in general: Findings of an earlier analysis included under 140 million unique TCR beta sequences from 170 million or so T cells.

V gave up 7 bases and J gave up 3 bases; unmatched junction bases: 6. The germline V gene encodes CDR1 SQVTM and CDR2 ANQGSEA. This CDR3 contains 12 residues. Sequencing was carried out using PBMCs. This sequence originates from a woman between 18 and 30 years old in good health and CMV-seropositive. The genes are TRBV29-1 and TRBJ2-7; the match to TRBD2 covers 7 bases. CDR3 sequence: CSATGGSYEQYF. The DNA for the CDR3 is TGCAGCGCTACGGGGGGAAGCTACGAGCAGTACTTC.